The 14 T cell receptor beta chains below come from one sample, sequenced in a study of T cells expressing NK-cell markers. With the 5' RACE reads reprocessed, TCRdb shows one record per CDR3 protein and no DNA. The specimen's table records about 190,000 distinct CDR3 sequences. The sequenced sample was blood T cells: a sorted CD56 or NKG2C T cell subset, CD4+ or CD8+ T cells, or bulk PBMC T cells (not recorded which). These receptors originate from a man aged 18-69 years in good health.

V usage is TRBV12-3 or TRBV12-4 and J usage is TRBJ2-1; TCRdb proposes TRBD1, but this gene call is untestable without DNA. This CDR3 has 19 residues. The CDR3 loop reads CASTSKGGGTIINVNEQFF.

The CDR3 reads CASSLGHTDTQYF. The chain employs TRBV27 and TRBJ2-3. The CDR3 spans 13 residues. Germline-derived CDR1 and CDR2 are MNHEY and SMNVEV (reference sequence).

J is TRBJ2-3 and V is TRBV28; the TCRdb call, TRBD2, lacks DNA for checking. The CDR3 totals 16 residues. From germline, CDR1 is MDHEN and CDR2 SYDVKM. CDR3 protein: CASSRLAGLGTDTQYF.

V and J are TRBV29-1 and TRBJ2-7; TCRdb's D call of TRBD1 is untestable without DNA. Germline assignment: CDR1 SQVTM and CDR2 ANQGSEA. CDR3 length: 16 amino acids. The CDR3 sequence is CSVLKRGRGGHYEQYF.

The J gene is TRBJ1-1, the V gene TRBV3-1; TCRdb selects TRBD1, and the lack of DNA leaves this call unchecked. The germline V gene has CDR1 LGHDT and CDR2 YNNKEL (reference sequence). The CDR3 sequence is 16 residues long. The chain's CDR3 is CASSPGGGILNTEAFF. Complete variable domain (other parts from reference TRBV3-1 and TRBJ1-1): DTAVSQTPKYLVTQMGNDKSIKCEQNLGHDTMYWYKQDSKKFLKIMFSYNNKELIINETVPNRFSPKSPDKAHLNLHINSLELGDSAVYFCASSPGGGILNTEAFFGQGTRLTVV.

CDR3 sequence: CAISDYGELAGTDTQYF. J is TRBJ2-3 and V is TRBV10-3; TCRdb outputs TRBD2, but without DNA this stays unchecked. Per germline, CDR1 ENHRY and CDR2 SYGVKD. This CDR3 has 17 residues.

The rearrangement links TRBV7-9 to TRBJ1-2; without DNA, the TCRdb call of TRBD1 cannot be checked. The CDR3 totals 17 residues. From germline, CDR1 is SEHNR and CDR2 FQNEAQ (reference sequence). CDR3 sequence: CASSSPDRDVGSYGYTF.

The chain combines TRBV28 with TRBJ1-5; TCRdb's D gene call, TRBD1, goes unchecked for lack of DNA. The germline V gene has CDR1 MDHEN and CDR2 SYDVKM. The CDR3 runs 14 residues. The CDR3 loop reads CASSLQDPYQPQHF.

The V call is TRBV27, the J call TRBJ2-5. The germline V gene encodes CDR1 MNHEY and CDR2 SMNVEV (reference sequence). This CDR3 region has 13 residues. CDR3 amino acids: CASSLLGYETQYF.

The chain joins TRBV6-2 or TRBV6-3 to TRBJ2-1; without DNA, the TCRdb call of TRBD2 cannot be checked. This CDR3 has 20 residues. Looked up from germline, CDR1 is MNHEY and CDR2 is SVGEGT. The CDR3 reads CASSLSSPTSGGAIRNEQFF.

The V and J genes are TRBV12-3 or TRBV12-4 and TRBJ1-5; TCRdb indicates TRBD1, and absent DNA this call remains unverified. CDR3 length equals 14 residues. The chain's CDR3 is CASITGMGNQPQHF.

V is TRBV20-1 and J is TRBJ2-5; TCRdb selects TRBD1, and the lack of DNA leaves this call unchecked. In germline, CDR1 is DFQATT, CDR2 SNEGSKA (reference sequence). CDR3 length: 15 residues. This CDR3 is CSARVSLQGPETQYF.

V gene TRBV19 combines with J gene TRBJ1-3; the TCRdb D gene call, TRBD1, has no DNA to confirm it. CDR3 length: 14 residues. The germline V gene encodes CDR1 LNHDA and CDR2 SQIVND (reference sequence). The CDR3: CASKGRDSGNTIYF.

The chain combines TRBV29-1 with TRBJ2-5; the TRBD2 assignment by TCRdb is unverifiable without DNA. CDR1 is SQVTM and CDR2 is ANQGSEA in the germline V gene. The CDR3 has 14 residues. The chain's CDR3 is CSVEIAGGQETQYF.